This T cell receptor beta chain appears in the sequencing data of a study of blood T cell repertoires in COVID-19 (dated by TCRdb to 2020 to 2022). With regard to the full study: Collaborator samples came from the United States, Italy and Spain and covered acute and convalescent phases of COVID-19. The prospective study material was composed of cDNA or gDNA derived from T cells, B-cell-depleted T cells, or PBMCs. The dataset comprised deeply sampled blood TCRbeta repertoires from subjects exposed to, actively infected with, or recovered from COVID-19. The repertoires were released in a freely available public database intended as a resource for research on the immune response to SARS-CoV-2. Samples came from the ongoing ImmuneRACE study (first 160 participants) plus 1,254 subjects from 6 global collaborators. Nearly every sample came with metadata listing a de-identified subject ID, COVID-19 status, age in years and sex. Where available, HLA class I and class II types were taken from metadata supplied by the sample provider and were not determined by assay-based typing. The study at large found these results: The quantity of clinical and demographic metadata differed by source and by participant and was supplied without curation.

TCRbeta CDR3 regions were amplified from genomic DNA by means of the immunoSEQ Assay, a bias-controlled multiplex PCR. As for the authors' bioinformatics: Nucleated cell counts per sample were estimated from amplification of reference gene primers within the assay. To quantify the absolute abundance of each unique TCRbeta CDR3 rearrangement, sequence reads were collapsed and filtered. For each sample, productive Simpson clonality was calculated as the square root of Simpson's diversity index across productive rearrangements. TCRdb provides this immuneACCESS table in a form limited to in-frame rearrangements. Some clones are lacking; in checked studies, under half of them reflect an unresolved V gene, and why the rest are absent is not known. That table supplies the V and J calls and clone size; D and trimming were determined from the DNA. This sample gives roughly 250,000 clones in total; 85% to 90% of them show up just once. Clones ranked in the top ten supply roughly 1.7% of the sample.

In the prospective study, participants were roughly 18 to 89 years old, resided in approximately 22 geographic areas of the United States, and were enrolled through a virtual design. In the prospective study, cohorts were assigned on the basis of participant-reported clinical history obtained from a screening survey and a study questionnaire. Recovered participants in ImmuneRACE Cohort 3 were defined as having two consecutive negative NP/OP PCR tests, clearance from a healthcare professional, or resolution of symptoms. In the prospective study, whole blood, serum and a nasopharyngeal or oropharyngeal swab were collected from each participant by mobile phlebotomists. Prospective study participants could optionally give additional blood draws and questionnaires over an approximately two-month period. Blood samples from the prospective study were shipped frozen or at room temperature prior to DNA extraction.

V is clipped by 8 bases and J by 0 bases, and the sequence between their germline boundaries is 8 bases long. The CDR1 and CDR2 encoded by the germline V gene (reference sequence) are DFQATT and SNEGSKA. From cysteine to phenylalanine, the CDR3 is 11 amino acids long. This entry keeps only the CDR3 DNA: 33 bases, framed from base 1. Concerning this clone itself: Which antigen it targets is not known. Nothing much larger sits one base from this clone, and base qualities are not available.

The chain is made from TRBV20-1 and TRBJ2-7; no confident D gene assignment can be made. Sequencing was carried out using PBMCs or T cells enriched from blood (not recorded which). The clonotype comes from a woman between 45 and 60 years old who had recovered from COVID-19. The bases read TGCAGTTTGCGGAGCTCCTACGAGCAGTACTTC. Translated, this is CSLRSSYEQYF.